The 24 T cell receptor beta chains below were found in one sample sequenced in a study of T cell repertoires in cytomegalovirus infection. TCRdb reanalysed the reads using MiXCR and keeps one entry per CDR3 protein. The sample holds around 350,000 distinct CDR3 sequences, about a sixth seen once. The sequencing sample was made of PBMCs. The receptors stem from a human donor in good health (CMV status not recorded). Some clones in this sample may be carry-over from other donors' samples.

This clonotype occurred many times. The V gene is TRBV7-6, the J gene TRBJ2-5; D might be TRBD2 (6 bases). Germline CDR1 is SGHVS and CDR2 is FNYEAQ. Deletions cut 4 bases from V and 2 bases from J, with 8 bases between. The CDR3 consists of 13 residues. This chain's CDR3 is CASSYGLQETQYF. The DNA for the CDR3 is TGTGCCAGCAGCTATGGACTACAAGAGACCCAGTACTTC.

This clonotype was counted a few times. The CDR3 coding sequence is TGTGCCAGCAGCTACCAGGGCCCTGGGGCCAACGTCCTGACTTTC. This encodes CASSYQGPGANVLTF. The chain has TRBV7-6 and TRBJ2-6, with TRBD1 as a possible D gene (5 bases). The CDR3 is made up of 15 amino acids. The germline V gene encodes CDR1 SGHVS and CDR2 FNYEAQ. The V end lost 4 bases, the J end lost 2 bases, and 9 bases lay between the germline ends.

This clonotype was seen at least ten times. V and J are TRBV4-2 and TRBJ2-1; a possible D gene is TRBD2 (5 bases). This CDR3 comprises 15 residues. Between the trimmed V and J ends, which lost 1 base and 7 bases, there was a span of 14 bases. The germline V gene has CDR1 LGHNA and CDR2 YNFKEQ. In DNA, the CDR3 is TGTGCCAGCAGCCAAGGCCCAATGGGCGGGAATGAGCAGTTCTTC. As protein: CASSQGPMGGNEQFF.

In this sample, this clonotype turned up many times. The CDR3 bases are TGTGCCAGCAGCTTTCTAGCGGGCAATGAGCAGTTCTTC. Translation: CASSFLAGNEQFF. This rearrangement joins TRBV7-2 to TRBJ2-1; 8 bases match TRBD2. Per germline, CDR1 SGHTA and CDR2 FQGNSA. CDR3 size: 13 residues. The junction had 1 base not matched to a gene; V was cut back by 3 bases and J by 6 bases.

This clonotype came up a few times. This chain links TRBV6-5 with TRBJ2-2, with 9 bases aligning to TRBD2. V was clipped by 6 bases and J by 5 bases; unmatched bases: 1. This CDR3 is 13 amino acids long. Germline lookup yields CDR1 MNHEY and CDR2 SVGAGI. Here the CDR3 DNA reads TGTGCCAGCAGGACTAGCGGAACCGGGGAGCTGTTTTTT. Translating gives CASRTSGTGELFF.

The gene calls are TRBV7-2 and TRBJ1-2; D is undetermined. CDR3 size: 15 residues. From germline, CDR1 is SGHTA and CDR2 FQGNSA. The ends were cut back, 1 base at V and 1 base at J, with 10 bases in the middle. The CDR3 DNA is TGTGCCAGCAGCTTAGGGGGAGAGAATAACTATGGCTACACCTTC. Protein product: CASSLGGENNYGYTF. The full variable domain, completed using reference TRBV7-2 and TRBJ1-2, is GAGVSQSPSNKVTEKGKDVELRCDPISGHTALYWYRQSLGQGLEFLIYFQGNSAPDKSGLPSDRFSAERTGGSVSTLTIQRTQQEDSAVYLCASSLGGENNYGYTFGSGTRLTVV.

The V and J genes are TRBV2 and TRBJ1-2; a possible D gene is TRBD1 (5 bases). Germline CDR1 reads SNHLY; CDR2 reads FYNNEI. The length of the CDR3 is 12 residues. Trimming removed 4 bases from V and 10 bases from J, with 13 bases in between. The CDR3 DNA sequence: TGTGCCAGCAGTGTGGGGGAAGGTGCCTACACCTTC. It yields the protein CASSVGEGAYTF.

This clonotype was found many times. In nucleotides, the CDR3 is TGTGCCAGCAGCATGGACAGGGCGCCCGATACGCAGTATTTT. Protein sequence: CASSMDRAPDTQYF. The chain joins TRBV7-2 to TRBJ2-3; 8 nucleotides align to TRBD1. The CDR3 extends over 14 amino acids. V shed 5 bases and J 6 bases; nucleotides not matched to a gene: 7. The germline V gene encodes CDR1 SGHTA and CDR2 FQGNSA. Complete variable domain (other parts from reference TRBV7-2 and TRBJ2-3): GAGVSQSPSNKVTEKGKDVELRCDPISGHTALYWYRQSLGQGLEFLIYFQGNSAPDKSGLPSDRFSAERTGGSVSTLTIQRTQQEDSAVYLCASSMDRAPDTQYFGPGTRLTVL.

The J gene is TRBJ2-3, the V gene TRBV20-1; TRBD2 matches at 8 bases. The CDR3 length is 13 residues. The germline CDR1 and CDR2 sequences are DFQATT and SNEGSKA (reference sequence). V was clipped by 6 bases and J by 4 bases; unmatched bases: 6. The CDR3 nucleotides are TGCAGTGCCCGGGAGGGTTTTGCAGATACGCAGTATTTT. Its translation is CSAREGFADTQYF.

This chain connects TRBV23-1 to TRBJ2-1; the D is unclear. TRBV23-1 is an ORF, with its function uncertain. V was pared by 4 bases and J by 5 bases, with 18 bases between. This CDR3 comprises 16 residues. The CDR3 DNA reads TGCGCCAGCAGTCGGCCGAGGCGGTATTTCAACAATGAGCAGTTCTTC. Protein: CASSRPRRYFNNEQFF.

This chain joins TRBV28 and TRBJ1-5; D gene ambiguous. This CDR3 comprises 14 residues. Trimming took 5 bases from V and 7 from J, leaving 15 bases between them. Germline V lookup: CDR1 MDHEN, CDR2 SYDVKM. The CDR3 region is CASSPDAGGQPQHF. The CDR3 DNA sequence: TGTGCCAGCAGTCCGGACGCCGGTGGGCAGCCCCAGCATTTT.

CDR3 in amino acids: CASSGGYGGAYNEQFF. The CDR3 DNA sequence: TGTGCCAGCAGCGGGGGGTACGGGGGGGCCTACAATGAGCAGTTCTTC. The J gene is TRBJ2-1, the V gene TRBV5-5; 8 bases fit TRBD2. This CDR3 is 16 amino acids long. Germline CDR1 is SGHKS and CDR2 is YYEKEE (reference sequence). Trimming at V came to 4 bases and at J to 2 bases, leaving 8 bases not matched to a gene.

This clonotype was recorded at least ten times. This sequence joins TRBV7-8 and TRBJ2-1; TRBD2 aligns across 9 bases. The CDR3 sequence is 17 residues long. CDR1 and CDR2 (germline): SGHVS, FQNEAQ. After removal of 5 bases from V and 4 bases from J, the junction contained 12 bases not matched to a gene. In nucleotides, the CDR3 is TGTGCCAGCAGCATACCTATCCGGCTAGCGGGGTACAATGAGCAGTTCTTC. Translated, it gives CASSIPIRLAGYNEQFF.

This clonotype turned up a few times. This chain uses TRBV12-3 or TRBV12-4 with TRBJ1-3, with D unclear. V was cut by 6 bases and J by 4 bases, with 13 bases left in between. This CDR3 has 14 amino acids. CDR3 sequence reads: CASSPDGLGNTIYF. CDR3 in DNA: TGTGCCAGCAGCCCTGACGGATTAGGAAACACCATATATTTT.

V gene TRBV5-5 combines with J gene TRBJ1-2, with 12 bases aligning to TRBD1. J gave up 7 bases and V 3 bases, and 4 bases lay outside the gene matches. From germline, CDR1 is SGHKS and CDR2 YYEKEE (reference sequence). The CDR3 totals 14 residues. The CDR3 loop is CASSWDRGQGGYTF. In DNA, the CDR3 is TGTGCCAGCAGCTGGGACAGGGGGCAGGGTGGCTACACCTTC.

The V gene is TRBV25-1, the J gene TRBJ1-2; D is unresolved. CDR1 is MGHDK and CDR2 is SYGVNS in the germline V gene. This CDR3 is built from 13 residues. Trimming stripped 2 bases from V and 4 bases from J, with 8 bases between. The CDR3 reads CASSEPGFYGYTF. The CDR3 DNA sequence: TGTGCCAGCAGTGAACCCGGGTTCTATGGCTACACCTTC.

This clonotype was seen only a few times. The chain's CDR3 is CASSPGAGKGGYTF. DNA of the CDR3: TGTGCCAGCTCACCCGGCGCGGGGAAGGGTGGCTACACCTTC. This chain links TRBV18 with TRBJ1-2; D gene unclear. The CDR3 sequence is 14 residues long. With 3 bases removed from V and 7 bases from J, the gap between germline ends came to 15 bases. CDR1 and CDR2 from the germline V gene are KGHSH and LQKENI.

About this clonotype itself: One junction end disagrees with the germline gene, perhaps due to a read error. The chain employs TRBV2 and TRBJ1-5; D gene uncertain. From germline, CDR1 is SNHLY and CDR2 FYNNEI. CDR3 length: 12 residues. The chain's CDR3 is CASREDEQPQHF. CDR3 coding DNA: TGTGCCAGCAGGGAAGACGAGCAGCCCCAGCATTTT.

This clonotype occurred many times. Here the CDR3 DNA reads TGTGCCAGCAGCTTAGCGTCAGGGGGGGGCTTCTATGGCTACACCTTC. This gives the protein CASSLASGGGFYGYTF. The gene calls are TRBV7-2 and TRBJ1-2, with TRBD1 matching over 7 bases. Trimming cost V 0 bases and J 4 bases; bases outside gene matches: 8. CDR1 is SGHTA, CDR2 FQGNSA, per germline. The length of the CDR3 is 16 residues.

V usage is TRBV11-2 and J usage is TRBJ2-5; TRBD2 might be the D (7 bases). Germline-derived CDR1 and CDR2 are SGHAT and FQNNGV. V was pared by 3 bases and J by 4 bases, with 12 bases between. The CDR3 runs 14 residues. The CDR3 DNA follows: TGTGCCAGCAGCTTTGGGGGGGCTGCAGAGACCCAGTACTTC. Protein sequence: CASSFGGAAETQYF.

This clonotype was found many times. The chain recombines TRBV7-6 with TRBJ2-5; D not resolved. The V and J ends lost 6 bases and 0 bases respectively, with 14 bases between them. CDR3 length: 15 amino acids. Per germline, CDR1 SGHVS and CDR2 FNYEAQ. CDR3 protein: CASSSGDHYQETQYF. The DNA for the CDR3 is TGTGCCAGCAGTTCAGGCGACCACTACCAAGAGACCCAGTACTTC.

The rearrangement joins TRBV20-1 to TRBJ2-5, with 7 bases fitting TRBD2. The germline V gene has CDR1 DFQATT and CDR2 SNEGSKA (reference sequence). V trimming: 6 bases; J trimming: 3 bases; junction bases outside the gene matches: 10. CDR3 length: 14 amino acids. CDR3 protein: CSAAGMLAEETQYF. CDR3 DNA: TGCAGTGCCGCCGGAATGCTAGCGGAAGAGACCCAGTACTTC.

This clonotype has a count of ten or more. The chain combines TRBV7-8 with TRBJ1-2; 8 positions match TRBD1. There are 12 residues in the CDR3. Per the germline V gene, CDR1 is SGHVS and CDR2 is FQNEAQ. V lost 1 base to trimming and J lost 9 bases; unmatched junction nucleotides: 1. Here the CDR3 DNA reads TGTGCCAGCAGCTTAGGACAGGGGAGCTACACCTTC. It specifies CASSLGQGSYTF.

The genes are TRBV19 and TRBJ1-1; no definite D call. The germline V and J ends were trimmed by 2 bases and 1 base, with 11 bases remaining between them. The CDR3 runs to 15 residues. CDR1 is LNHDA and CDR2 is SQIVND in the germline V gene (reference sequence). The CDR3 DNA reads as TGTGCCAGTAGTATACGGGTCGCAGGGAACACTGAAGCTTTCTTT. This sequence encodes CASSIRVAGNTEAFF.